A single sample is the source of the 16 T cell receptor beta chains below, sequenced in a study of cytomegalovirus exposure and HLA in healthy donors. The PCR was carried out with 60 Vbeta primers and 13 Jbeta primers. The table came from immunoSEQ multiplex PCR; TCRdb's copy has only in-frame clones and leaves some out. The sample has more than 90,000 clones; 74% are singletons. Specimen: PBMCs. These receptors came from a woman between 45 and 60 years old in good health and CMV-seropositive.

The V gene is TRBV6-1, the J gene TRBJ2-7; D unresolved. Per the germline V gene, CDR1 is MNHNS and CDR2 is SASEGT. Trimming shortened V by 6 bases and J by 0 bases, and 9 bases separated the two germline ends. The CDR3 runs to 13 residues. The CDR3 spells CASRPASSYEQYF. The DNA of the CDR3 is TGTGCCAGCAGACCTGCGAGCTCCTACGAGCAGTACTTC.

This rearrangement joins TRBV6-1 to TRBJ1-1, with unresolved D. The V gene lost 2 bases and the J gene lost 10 bases, with 14 bases spanning the gap. Germline CDR1 reads MNHNS; CDR2 reads SASEGT. This CDR3 is 13 amino acids long. The CDR3 loop is CASSESPDHGAFF. As DNA, the CDR3 is TGTGCCAGCAGTGAATCACCAGATCATGGAGCTTTCTTT.

The rearrangement uses TRBV27 and TRBJ2-7; TRBD1 agrees at 7 bases. With V trimmed by 8 bases and J by 5 bases, 9 bases remained unmatched. The germline gives CDR1 MNHEY, CDR2 SMNVEV (reference sequence). The CDR3 has 13 residues. The CDR3 here is CASLGQDIHEQYF. The CDR3 nucleotides are TGTGCCAGCTTAGGACAGGATATCCACGAGCAGTACTTC.

The chain combines TRBV7-9 with TRBJ2-5; 10 bases are a match to TRBD2. V was clipped by 1 base and J by 1 base; unmatched bases: 6. This CDR3 has 17 residues. Germline V lookup: CDR1 SEHNR, CDR2 FQNEAQ (reference sequence). CDR3 region: CASSLGVSGGSQETQYF. CDR3 coding DNA: TGTGCCAGCAGCTTAGGAGTTAGCGGGGGGTCCCAAGAGACCCAGTACTTC.

J is TRBJ2-7 and V is TRBV6-1; TRBD1 matches at 10 bases. Germline CDR1 MNHNS, CDR2 SASEGT. V shed 6 bases, J shed 6 bases, and the junction held 5 bases outside the gene matches. The CDR3 runs 13 residues. CDR3 protein: CASSRDRGSEQYF. The CDR3 nucleotides read TGTGCCAGCAGCCGGGACAGGGGATCCGAGCAGTACTTC.

The J gene is TRBJ2-3, the V gene TRBV2; weak D call: TRBD2 (6 bases). This CDR3 spans 15 amino acids. With 7 bases removed from V and 0 bases from J, the gap between germline ends came to 14 bases. Germline lookup yields CDR1 SNHLY and CDR2 FYNNEI. CDR3 protein: CASTSDYTSTDTQYF. CDR3 in DNA: TGTGCCAGCACTTCGGACTATACTAGCACAGATACGCAGTATTTT.

The chain couples TRBV19 to TRBJ2-1; 7 bases are shared with TRBD1. The CDR3 is made up of 12 amino acids. Germline loops: CDR1 LNHDA, CDR2 SQIVND (reference sequence). V was clipped by 5 bases and J by 12 bases; unmatched bases: 7. CDR3 in DNA: TGTGCCAGTAGTCCGCCGGGACAGAGGCAGTTCTTC. Translated: CASSPPGQRQFF.

The chain carries TRBV4-3 and TRBJ1-5; D remains ambiguous. The length of the CDR3 is 15 residues. With 0 bases removed from V and 4 bases from J, the gap between germline ends came to 10 bases. Germline assignment: CDR1 LGHNA and CDR2 YSLEER. The CDR3 loop is CASSQESAGNQPQHF. The CDR3 DNA sequence: TGCGCCAGCAGCCAAGAGTCGGCGGGGAATCAGCCCCAGCATTTT.

The rearrangement joins TRBV27 to TRBJ1-5; D is perhaps TRBD1 (5 bases). The CDR3 extends over 12 amino acids. V lost 6 bases, J lost 4 bases, and 7 bases lay in between. Germline CDR1 reads MNHEY; CDR2 reads SMNVEV (reference sequence). In DNA form, the CDR3 reads TGTGCCAGCAGGGGGGGTAATCAGCCCCAGCATTTT. It translates to CASRGGNQPQHF.

The chain carries TRBV28 and TRBJ1-1; D is uncertain. Germline values: CDR1 MDHEN, CDR2 SYDVKM. V was trimmed by 4 bases and J by 2 bases, leaving 2 bases between them. The CDR3 extends over 11 amino acids. In DNA, the CDR3 is TGTGCCAGCAGTTCAAACACTGAAGCTTTCTTT. It encodes CASSSNTEAFF.

This rearrangement joins TRBV29-1 to TRBJ2-1; possibly TRBD1 for D (5 bases). V was shortened by 3 bases and J by 8 bases, with 17 bases between the two germline ends. CDR3 length: 14 amino acids. CDR1 is SQVTM and CDR2 is ANQGSEA in the germline V gene. CDR3 sequence (DNA): TGCAGCGTTGATAGGGCAGATGGGGCGGATGAGCAGTTCTTC. Translation: CSVDRADGADEQFF.

This clone has just a few counts. The chain carries TRBV30 and TRBJ1-1; 7 positions match TRBD1. V lost 5 bases and J lost 7; bases outside the gene matches: 7. Germline assignment: CDR1 GTSNPN and CDR2 SVGIG (reference sequence). This CDR3 is built from 12 residues. DNA of the CDR3: TGTGCCTGGGACAAGGGGGCAGGTGAAGCTTTCTTT. Amino acids: CAWDKGAGEAFF.

This clone has a handful of counts. The chain carries TRBV6-1 and TRBJ2-7; D remains ambiguous. Germline V lookup: CDR1 MNHNS, CDR2 SASEGT. V shed 4 bases and J shed 3 bases, with 7 bases lying between them. The CDR3 length is 12 residues. The CDR3 protein is CASSVPYYEQYF. The CDR3 nucleotides are TGTGCCAGCAGTGTACCCTACTACGAGCAGTACTTC.

The rearrangement joins TRBV12-5 to TRBJ2-3, with 12 bases identical to TRBD1. With V trimmed by 7 bases and J by 3 bases, 5 bases remained unmatched. CDR3 size: 15 residues. Per the germline V gene, CDR1 is LGHNT and CDR2 is FRNRAP. The CDR3 region is CASAPGQGATDTQYF. The CDR3 nucleotides are TGTGCTAGTGCCCCGGGACAGGGGGCAACAGATACGCAGTATTTT.

This clone was seen more than once but under ten times. J is TRBJ2-2 and V is TRBV5-4, with 9 bases aligning to TRBD1. The CDR3 is 17 residues long. V lost 0 bases to trimming and J lost 1 base; unmatched junction nucleotides: 4. The germline V gene has CDR1 SGHNT and CDR2 YYREEE (reference sequence). In DNA, the CDR3 is TGTGCCAGCAGCTTGGGCCGGGACAGGGTGAACACCGGGGAGCTGTTTTTT. Translating it yields CASSLGRDRVNTGELFF.

This clone was picked up a small number of times. The chain combines TRBV9 with TRBJ2-3; D perhaps matches TRBD2 (5 bases). From germline, CDR1 is SGDLS and CDR2 YYNGEE. The CDR3 is 14 residues long. V dropped 4 bases and J dropped 6 bases, with 15 bases sitting between them. The CDR3 DNA is TGTGCCAGCAGCCTAGCCGGGTTGTTGGATACGCAGTATTTT. Its translation: CASSLAGLLDTQYF.